These T cell receptor beta chains were read from a single sample in a study of regulatory T cells in long-lasting Graves disease. A single record per CDR3 protein comes from TCRdb applying MiXCR to the multiplex PCR reads. Altogether hundreds of thousands of distinct CDR3 sequences are present, 15% to 20% being singletons, with the ten largest covering around 19%. The data also belong to a second study, concerning T cells in Graves' hyperthyroidism and ophthalmopathy.

The material was peripheral blood mononuclear cells (PBMCs), obtained at new diagnosis, from a patient treated with antithyroid drugs. The receptors originated from a woman in her thirties with Graves disease. CDR3s include the opening cysteine and the closing phenylalanine or tryptophan. The D gene is left open where the match is weak. Clone sizes are given selectively: once, few, many, or a class where the clone is expanded.

V	size	J	D	DNA	CDR3
TRBV6-2/TRBV6-3	.	TRBJ2-7	.	TGTGCCAGCAGTTACGCTGACACTCGGTACGAGCAGTACTTC	CASSYADTRYEQYF
TRBV20-1	many	TRBJ1-5	.	TGCAGTGCTAGAGCCGGGGACCAGCCCCAGCATTTT	CSARAGDQPQHF
TRBV28	many	TRBJ2-5	.	TGTGCCAGCACTACACAGGGAGGGCGGGAGACCCAGTACTTC	CASTTQGGRETQYF
TRBV24-1	.	TRBJ1-2	.	TGTGCCACCAGTGAGACGGATTTCTATGGCTACACCTTC	CATSETDFYGYTF
TRBV2	once	TRBJ2-2	.	TGTGCCAGCGTCCCAGCTGCCCGCGGGGAGCTGTTTTTT	CASVPAARGELFF
TRBV7-6	few	TRBJ1-3	.	TGTGCCAGCAGCTCTAGACAGGACCCTGGAAACACCATATATTTT	CASSSRQDPGNTIYF
TRBV27	many	TRBJ1-6	.	TGTGCCAGTGGGTCGAGCTCCTATAATTCACCCCTCCACTTT	CASGSSSYNSPLHF
TRBV28	many	TRBJ2-1	TRBD1	TGTGCCAGCAGTTTTGGGACAGGCTACAATGAGCAGTTCTTC	CASSFGTGYNEQFF
TRBV6-2/TRBV6-3	few	TRBJ1-2	.	TGTGCCAGCAGAGGTTCAGGGTTCTATGGCTACACCTTC	CASRGSGFYGYTF
TRBV30	few	TRBJ2-1	TRBD2	TGTGCCTGGAGTCCCGGACTAGCGGGATTTAATGAGCAGTTCTTC	CAWSPGLAGFNEQFF
TRBV29-1	many	TRBJ2-1	.	TGCAGCACCTACAGGATAGAGCAGTTCTTC	CSTYRIEQFF
TRBV6-1	few	TRBJ2-3	.	TGTGCCAGCAGTGAAGCGTGGGCCCGAGATACGCAGTATTTT	CASSEAWARDTQYF
TRBV3-1	many	TRBJ1-1	.	TGTGCCAGCAGCCAAGATCGTTGGGCGCGCACTGAAGCTTTCTTT	CASSQDRWARTEAFF
TRBV5-1	few	TRBJ2-1	TRBD2	TGCGCCAGCAGGGCGGGAGAATTGTTCAATGAGCAGTTCTTC	CASRAGELFNEQFF
TRBV11-2	.	TRBJ2-5	TRBD1	TGTGCCAGCAGCTATACAGGGGGCTCGCGTGAGACCCAGTACTTC	CASSYTGGSRETQYF
TRBV12-3/TRBV12-4	many	TRBJ1-1	.	TGTGCCAGCAGTTGGGATTTTGGTGAAGCTTTCTTT	CASSWDFGEAFF
TRBV6-1	.	TRBJ2-7	.	TGTGCCAGCAGACCGGGCCAAGTATACGAGCAGTACTTC	CASRPGQVYEQYF
TRBV29-1	.	TRBJ2-3	.	TGCAGCGTTGAAGGGGGGACAGGGACTAGCAGAGATACGCAGTATTTT	CSVEGGTGTSRDTQYF
TRBV20-1	.	TRBJ2-2	.	TGCAGTGCTAGAGATGCAGAGACAGGGGAGGGCGGGGAGCTGCTTTTT	CSARDAETGEGGELLF
TRBV5-5	.	TRBJ1-4	.	TGTGCCAGCAGCGGACAACGGATCGCCACTAATGAAAAACTGTTTTTT	CASSGQRIATNEKLFF
TRBV24-1	many	TRBJ2-5	TRBD2	TGTGCCACCAGTGATTACCCTCCGACTAGCGGGAGTTCATCAGAGACCCAGTACTTC	CATSDYPPTSGSSSETQYF
TRBV28	.	TRBJ2-4	TRBD1	TGTGCCAGCCGGACAGGGACCAAAAACATTCAGTACTTC	CASRTGTKNIQYF
TRBV28	many	TRBJ2-5	TRBD2	TGTGCCAGCAGCCCCCTGACTAGCGGGAGGGCTAAACAAGAGACCCAGTACTTC	CASSPLTSGRAKQETQYF
TRBV7-9	many	TRBJ2-3	TRBD2	TGTGCCACCGTGATACTAGCGGGAGGGACAGATACGCAGTATTTT	CATVILAGGTDTQYF
TRBV5-1	many	TRBJ2-3	.	TGCGCCAGCAGCTTTAGCCGGGTGGTAAGAGGGGATACGCAGTATTTT	CASSFSRVVRGDTQYF
TRBV27	many	TRBJ1-5	.	TGTGCCAGCAGTTTACCCCGAAATAGCAATCAGCCCCAGCATTTT	CASSLPRNSNQPQHF
TRBV28	.	TRBJ2-7	.	TGTGCCAGCAGGAAGTTGGGTAACGAGCAGTACTTC	CASRKLGNEQYF
TRBV6-5	few	TRBJ2-1	TRBD2	TGTGCCAGCAGTTTAAGGCTAGCGGGAGGCCATGAGCAGTTCTTC	CASSLRLAGGHEQFF
TRBV7-3	many	TRBJ2-2	TRBD1	TGTGCCAGCAGCAAAAAGACAGGGACCACCGGGGAGCTGTTTTTT	CASSKKTGTTGELFF
TRBV7-8	many	TRBJ2-7	TRBD2	TGTGCCAGCAGCGCGGGAGAGGGTAGCGGGACCTACGAGCAGTACTTC	CASSAGEGSGTYEQYF
TRBV19	few	TRBJ2-7	TRBD1	TGTGCCAGCGCAAGTCCGGGACAGGGGGGGTCCTACGAGCAGTACTTC	CASASPGQGGSYEQYF
TRBV5-1	few	TRBJ2-1	TRBD1	TGCGCCAGCAGCTTGGATCGACAGGGGGAGCGTAATGAGCAGTTCTTC	CASSLDRQGERNEQFF
TRBV4-1	few	TRBJ2-1	.	TGCGCCAGCAGCCAAGAAGGTGGAACAGTCAATGAGCAGTTCTTC	CASSQEGGTVNEQFF
TRBV6-1	many	TRBJ1-2	.	TGTGCCATCCGACGGGGAGACGGCTACACCTTC	CAIRRGDGYTF
TRBV28	.	TRBJ2-7	.	TGTGCCAGCAGTGCCCCCTTTGGGGACGAGCAGTACTTC	CASSAPFGDEQYF
TRBV7-9	many	TRBJ1-1	.	TGTGCCCGACGGGTGGCCCCGAACACTGAAGCTTTCTTT	CARRVAPNTEAFF
TRBV30	once	TRBJ1-3	.	TGTGCCTGGGACAGGAGCCTCTCTGGAAACACCATATATTTT	CAWDRSLSGNTIYF
TRBV28	many	TRBJ1-2	.	TGTGCCAGCAGTTTAAGCCGTTATGGCTACACCTTC	CASSLSRYGYTF
TRBV19	.	TRBJ1-4	.	TGTGCCAGTAGTACGGGACACACAACTAATGAAAAACTGTTTTTT	CASSTGHTTNEKLFF
TRBV3-1	.	TRBJ1-4	TRBD1	TGTGCCAGCAGCCAAGGACAGGGGATGGGAGAAAAACTGTTTTTT	CASSQGQGMGEKLFF
TRBV12-3/TRBV12-4	many	TRBJ2-5	TRBD1	TGTGCCAGTGGGACAGTGAAAGAGACCCAGTACTTC	CASGTVKETQYF
TRBV6-1	.	TRBJ1-5	TRBD1	TGTGCCAGCAGTCATGGGACAGCAAGCAATCAGCCCCAGCATTTT	CASSHGTASNQPQHF
TRBV6-1	many	TRBJ1-3	TRBD1	TGTGCCAGCAGTGATTCGACAGGGGGCCTCGACACCATATATTTT	CASSDSTGGLDTIYF
TRBV19	.	TRBJ1-6	TRBD1	TGTGCCAGCGGGGACAGATACTCACCCCTCCACTTT	CASGDRYSPLHF
TRBV27	few	TRBJ2-5	.	TGTGCCAGCAGTTTATCCGGAATACACCAAGAGACCCAGTACTTC	CASSLSGIHQETQYF
TRBV20-1	many	TRBJ2-1	TRBD1	TGCAGTGCTTCTGCCCCCGGGACAGGTCACAATGAGCAGTTCTTC	CSASAPGTGHNEQFF
TRBV3-1	many	TRBJ1-2	.	TGTGCCAGCAGCCTTAGGGTTCGGGACTATGGCTACACCTTC	CASSLRVRDYGYTF
TRBV12-3/TRBV12-4	many	TRBJ2-1	.	TGTGCCAGCCGCTACCGGACACCCGACAATGAGCAGTTCTTC	CASRYRTPDNEQFF
TRBV29-1	many	TRBJ2-7	.	TGCAGCGTTGAAGGGTCCCCGGACAGTTACGAGCAGTACTTC	CSVEGSPDSYEQYF
TRBV19	many	TRBJ2-5	.	TGTGCCAGTACATCGGGGGCTGGGGAGACCCAGTACTTC	CASTSGAGETQYF
TRBV28	many	TRBJ1-1	.	TGTGCCAGCAGTTGGTGGCGGCAGATCACTGAAGCTTTCTTT	CASSWWRQITEAFF
TRBV11-2	many	TRBJ2-7	.	TGTGCCAGCAGCTTAGGGCTAGCCCCGTCCTACGAGCAGTACTTC	CASSLGLAPSYEQYF
TRBV5-1	many	TRBJ2-7	.	TGCGCCAGCAGCTGGGAAACGAGCGTTAACTACGAGCAGTACTTC	CASSWETSVNYEQYF